The clone carrying this TCR beta chain was detected only a few times. The data stem from a study of blood T cell repertoires in COVID-19. Overall study: Sample material is recorded as cDNA or gDNA derived from T cells, B-cell-depleted T cells, or PBMCs.

Germline V lookup: CDR1 MNHEY, CDR2 SVGEGT. The V and J ends lost 0 bases and 8 bases respectively, with 24 bases between them. The CDR3 extends over 18 amino acids. Profiling relied on immunoSEQ multiplex PCR, and the TCRdb table lists in-frame clones only, not all of them. The data show 130,000 or so clones, around 90% seen once. Specimen: peripheral blood. The chain has TRBV6-2 or TRBV6-3 and TRBJ2-3; weak D call: TRBD1 (6 bases). The origin of this receptor is a woman aged 60 to 75 with acute or convalescent COVID-19. CDR3: CASSYSRGGTEVWGTQYF. CDR3 sequence (DNA): TGTGCCAGCAGTTACTCGAGAGGGGGAACGGAAGTTTGGGGTACGCAGTATTTT.